This T cell receptor (beta chain) appears in the sequencing data of a study of persistence of HIV-infected CD4 T cells. CDR1 and CDR2 (germline): MNHEY, SVGAGI. The CDR3 spans 13 residues. The V gene end was trimmed by 4 bases and the J gene end by 8 bases; junction bases not matched to a gene: 6. The stimulus was lysate of CMV-infected fibroblasts, around 11 ug/mL. Sorting of responding CD4+ T cells relied on upregulated CD40 ligand together with CD69. These HIV-1-infected adults initiated suppressive ART in chronic infection. The libraries were made with immunoSEQ version 4 in survey mode. TCRdb's copy holds only in-frame clones and misses some; the assay was immunoSEQ multiplex PCR. The sample lists about 16,000 clones, about 65% seen once, with roughly 8.4% in the top ten. With regard to this clone: Its antigen is as yet unknown.

The TCR sequence derives from an adult woman with HIV who was CMV-seropositive. Sequences were derived from CD4+ T cells sorted from PBMCs after roughly 17-hour stimulation, sampled from a patient who received antiretroviral therapy. This sequence joins TRBV6-5 and TRBJ1-1, with 8 bases aligning to TRBD1. Here the CDR3 reads CASSFLDREEAFF. Written as DNA, the CDR3 is TGTGCCAGCAGTTTTCTGGACAGGGAGGAAGCTTTCTTT.